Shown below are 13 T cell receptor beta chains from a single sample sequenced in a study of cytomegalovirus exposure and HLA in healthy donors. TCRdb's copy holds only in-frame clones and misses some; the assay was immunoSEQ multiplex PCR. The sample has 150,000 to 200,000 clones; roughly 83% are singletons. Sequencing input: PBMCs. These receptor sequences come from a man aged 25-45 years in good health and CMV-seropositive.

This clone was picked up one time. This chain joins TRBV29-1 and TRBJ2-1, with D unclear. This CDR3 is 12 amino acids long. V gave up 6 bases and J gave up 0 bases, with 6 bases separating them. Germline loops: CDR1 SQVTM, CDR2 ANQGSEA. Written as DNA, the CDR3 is TGCAGCGTGGCCACCTCCTACAATGAGCAGTTCTTC. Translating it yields CSVATSYNEQFF.

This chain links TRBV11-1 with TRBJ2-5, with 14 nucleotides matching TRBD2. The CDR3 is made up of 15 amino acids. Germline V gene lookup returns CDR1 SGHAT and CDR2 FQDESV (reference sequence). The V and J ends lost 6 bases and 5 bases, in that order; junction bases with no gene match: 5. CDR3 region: CASSPGLAGVETQYF. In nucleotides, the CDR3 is TGTGCCAGCAGTCCGGGACTAGCGGGAGTGGAGACCCAGTACTTC.

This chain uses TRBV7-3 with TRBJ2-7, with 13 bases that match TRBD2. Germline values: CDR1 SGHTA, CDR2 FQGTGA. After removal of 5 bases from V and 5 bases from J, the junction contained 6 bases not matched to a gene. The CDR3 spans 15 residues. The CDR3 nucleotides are TGTGCCAGCAGCGCCGGGACTAGCGGGAAGAACGAGCAGTACTTC. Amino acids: CASSAGTSGKNEQYF.

The CDR3 bases are TGCGCCAGCAGCCCAGCCAGGACAGGGGGTTCGGACGTCCGCACAGATACGCAGTATTTT. This translates into CASSPARTGGSDVRTDTQYF. The V and J genes are TRBV5-1 and TRBJ2-3; the match to TRBD1 covers 10 bases. CDR1 is SGHRS and CDR2 is YFSETQ in the germline V gene. There are 20 residues in the CDR3. V lost 4 bases, J lost 1 base, and 18 bases stayed unmatched.

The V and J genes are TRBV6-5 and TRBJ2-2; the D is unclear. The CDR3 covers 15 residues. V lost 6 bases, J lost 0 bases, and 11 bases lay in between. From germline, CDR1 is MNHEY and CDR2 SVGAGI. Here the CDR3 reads CASSPEPPNTGELFF. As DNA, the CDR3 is TGTGCCAGCAGCCCGGAGCCCCCGAACACCGGGGAGCTGTTTTTT.

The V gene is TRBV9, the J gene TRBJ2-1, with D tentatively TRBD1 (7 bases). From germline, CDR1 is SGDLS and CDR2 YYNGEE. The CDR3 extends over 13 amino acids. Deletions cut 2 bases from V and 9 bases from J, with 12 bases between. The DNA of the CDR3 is TGTGCCAGCAGCGTTCGGCAGGGGGGTGAGCAGTTCTTC. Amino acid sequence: CASSVRQGGEQFF.

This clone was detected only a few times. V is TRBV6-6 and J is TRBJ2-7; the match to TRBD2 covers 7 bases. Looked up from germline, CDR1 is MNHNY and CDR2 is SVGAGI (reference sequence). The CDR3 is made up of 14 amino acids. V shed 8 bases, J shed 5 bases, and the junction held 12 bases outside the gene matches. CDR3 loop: CASRDYRPENEQYF. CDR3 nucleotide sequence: TGTGCCAGCCGGGACTACCGACCGGAAAACGAGCAGTACTTC.

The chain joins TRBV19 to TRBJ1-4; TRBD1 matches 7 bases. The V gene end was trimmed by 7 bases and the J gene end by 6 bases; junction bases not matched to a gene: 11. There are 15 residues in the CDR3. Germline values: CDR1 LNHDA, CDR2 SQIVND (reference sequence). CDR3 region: CASILKARGDEKLFF. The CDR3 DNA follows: TGTGCCAGTATCCTTAAGGCCAGGGGGGATGAAAAACTGTTTTTT.

The CDR3 protein is CASRAHRDRGQETQYF. In DNA form, the CDR3 reads TGTGCCAGCAGGGCCCACCGGGACAGGGGCCAAGAGACCCAGTACTTC. The rearrangement uses TRBV6-6 and TRBJ2-5, with 10 positions matching TRBD1. J gave up 1 base and V 6 bases, and 8 bases lay outside the gene matches. This CDR3 has 16 amino acids. The V gene's germline CDR1 is MNHNY and CDR2 SVGAGI (reference sequence).

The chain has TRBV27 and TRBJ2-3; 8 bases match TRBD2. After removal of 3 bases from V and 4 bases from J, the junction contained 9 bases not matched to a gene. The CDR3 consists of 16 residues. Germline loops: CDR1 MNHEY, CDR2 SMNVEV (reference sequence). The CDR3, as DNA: TGTGCCAGCAGTTTTCTGCGGGGGGCGAGGGCAGATACGCAGTATTTT. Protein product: CASSFLRGARADTQYF.

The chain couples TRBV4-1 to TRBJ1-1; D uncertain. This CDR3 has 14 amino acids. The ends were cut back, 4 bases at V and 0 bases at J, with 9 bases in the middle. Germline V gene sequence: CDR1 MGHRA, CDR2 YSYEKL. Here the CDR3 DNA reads TGCGCCAGCAGCCGAACAGACATGAACACTGAAGCTTTCTTT. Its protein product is CASSRTDMNTEAFF.

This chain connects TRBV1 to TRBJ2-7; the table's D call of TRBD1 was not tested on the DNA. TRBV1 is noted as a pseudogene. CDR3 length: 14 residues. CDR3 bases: TGCACCAGCAGCCAAGGACAGGGTGACCACGAGCAGTACTTC. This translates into CTSSQGQGDHEQYF.

This CDR3 is CASSFGTGNTEAFF. CDR3 nucleotides: TGTGCCAGCAGCTTTGGGACAGGGAACACTGAAGCTTTCTTT. The chain has TRBV5-8 and TRBJ1-1; 8 nucleotides line up with TRBD1. The CDR3 is 14 amino acids. Trimming took 2 bases from V and 1 from J; bases not matched to a gene: 1. From germline, CDR1 is SGHTS and CDR2 YDEGEE.